This TCR beta chain was sequenced for a study of T cells in Graves' hyperthyroidism and ophthalmopathy. Study-wide results and limits: Most thyroid-expanded clonotypes above 0.001 were also found in blood. A median around 5.9 months before onset, the model predicted ophthalmopathy.

This clonotype has a handful of counts. Its antigen is not known. Germline is not matched at one junction end, which may reflect a read error. Authors of the study amplified TCR beta CDR3 regions from RNA transcripts. The HTBI set primed first-round TCR CDR3 RT-PCR. TCRdb reprocessed the multiplex PCR reads via MiXCR and lists one record per CDR3 protein. The profile covers approximately 420,000 distinct CDR3 sequences, with roughly an eighth appearing a single time and more than 4.5% taken by the ten largest. Uncontrolled infections, other autoimmune diseases, pregnancy or lactation led to exclusion of patients. Diagnoses were made from clinical symptoms, serum measures (thyroxine and TRAb), thyroid ultrasound and orbital computed tomography. This receptor was obtained from a young woman with Graves' hyperthyroidism. The sample comprised blood.

The CDR3 here is CAWSVTGAPNRPQHF. In nucleotides, the CDR3 is TGTGCCTGGAGTGTAACAGGCGCCCCCAATCGGCCCCAGCATTTT. The chain carries TRBV30 and TRBJ1-5; TRBD1 might be the D (5 bases). This CDR3 has 15 amino acids. In germline, CDR1 is GTSNPN, CDR2 SVGIG (reference sequence).